The 2 T cell receptor beta chains below all came from one sample that was sequenced in a study of cytomegalovirus exposure and HLA in healthy donors. The repertoire was sequenced with immunoSEQ multiplex PCR; TCRdb's copy has only in-frame clones and lacks some. The sample has 95,000 to 150,000 clones, about 90% seen once. The sample was PBMCs. These receptors all come from a woman younger than 35 in good health and CMV-seronegative.

The rearrangement links TRBV16 to TRBJ2-7; the match to TRBD2 covers 12 bases. The junction had 9 bases not matched to a gene; V was cut back by 0 bases and J by 0 bases. The CDR3 has 19 amino acids. Per germline, CDR1 KGHSY and CDR2 FQNENV. CDR3 nucleotides: TGTGCCAGCAGCCAATCGAATCGGCTACTAGCGGGAGGCTCCTACGAGCAGTACTTC. Translated: CASSQSNRLLAGGSYEQYF.

The genes are TRBV2 and TRBJ2-5; 9 nucleotides line up with TRBD1. The V gene end was trimmed by 5 bases and the J gene end by 4 bases; junction bases not matched to a gene: 8. Germline V gene sequence: CDR1 SNHLY, CDR2 FYNNEI. This CDR3 region has 15 residues. The CDR3 nucleotides are TGTGCCAGCAGTTGGCTAGACAGGGGGATAGAGACCCAGTACTTC. Amino acid sequence: CASSWLDRGIETQYF.